Given below is one T cell receptor (beta chain) in context. The sample originates from a study of cytomegalovirus exposure and HLA in healthy donors. Vbeta (60) and Jbeta (13) primers were used in the PCR. Here immunoSEQ multiplex PCR was the method, and the copy in TCRdb shows in-frame clones only, minus some. The top ten hold around 1.9% of the sample, which has around 130,000 clones, about 81% seen once. Trimming cost V 4 bases and J 9 bases, with 13 bases left between them. CDR3 length: 12 residues. From germline, CDR1 is SGHDT and CDR2 YYEEEE. V and J are TRBV5-6 and TRBJ2-5, with TRBD1 as a possible D gene (6 bases). The sequence derives from a man aged 40-55 years in good health and CMV-seronegative. Material for sequencing was PBMCs. This CDR3 is CASSPQGRAQYF. DNA of the CDR3: TGTGCCAGCAGCCCACAGGGCAGGGCCCAGTACTTC. The entire variable domain, with the rest obtained from reference TRBV5-6 and TRBJ2-5, is as follows: DAGVTQSPTHLIKTRGQQVTLRCSPKSGHDTVSWYQQALGQGPQFIFQYYEEEERQRGNFPDRFSGHQFPNYSSELNVNALLLGDSALYLCASSPQGRAQYFGPGTRLLVL.